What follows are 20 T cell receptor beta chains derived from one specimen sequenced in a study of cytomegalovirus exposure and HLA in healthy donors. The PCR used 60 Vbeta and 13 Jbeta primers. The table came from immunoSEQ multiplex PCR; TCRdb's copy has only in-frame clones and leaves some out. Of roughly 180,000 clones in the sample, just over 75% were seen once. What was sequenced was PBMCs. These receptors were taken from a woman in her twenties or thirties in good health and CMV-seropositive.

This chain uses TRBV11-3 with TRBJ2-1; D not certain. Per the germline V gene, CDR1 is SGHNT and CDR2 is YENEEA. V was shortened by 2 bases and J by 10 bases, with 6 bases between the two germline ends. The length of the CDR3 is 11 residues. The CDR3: CASSLSSEQFF. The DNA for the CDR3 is TGTGCCAGCAGCTTAAGTAGCGAGCAGTTCTTC.

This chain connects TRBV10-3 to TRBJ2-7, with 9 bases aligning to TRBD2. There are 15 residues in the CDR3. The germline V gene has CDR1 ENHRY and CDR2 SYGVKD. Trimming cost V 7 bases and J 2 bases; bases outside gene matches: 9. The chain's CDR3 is CAIKGRLAEAYEQYF. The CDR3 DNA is TGTGCCATCAAAGGGCGACTAGCGGAAGCCTACGAGCAGTACTTC.

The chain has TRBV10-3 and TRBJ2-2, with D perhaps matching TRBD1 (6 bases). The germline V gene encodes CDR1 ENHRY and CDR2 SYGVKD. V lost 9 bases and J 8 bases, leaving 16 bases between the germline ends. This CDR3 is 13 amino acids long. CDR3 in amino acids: CAISTGLHGELFF. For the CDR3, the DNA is TGTGCCATTTCGACAGGATTACATGGGGAGCTGTTTTTT.

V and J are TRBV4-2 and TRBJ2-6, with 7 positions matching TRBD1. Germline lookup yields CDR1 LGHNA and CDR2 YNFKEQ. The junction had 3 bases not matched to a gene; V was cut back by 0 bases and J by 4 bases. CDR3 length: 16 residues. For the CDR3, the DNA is TGTGCCAGCAGCCAAGAAGGGGGCCCCGGGGCCAACGTCCTGACTTTC. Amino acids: CASSQEGGPGANVLTF.

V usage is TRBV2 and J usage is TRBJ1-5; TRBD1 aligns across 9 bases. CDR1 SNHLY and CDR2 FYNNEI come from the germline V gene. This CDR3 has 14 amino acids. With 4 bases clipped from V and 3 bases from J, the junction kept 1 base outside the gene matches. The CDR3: CASSGDRVNQPQHF. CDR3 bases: TGTGCCAGCAGTGGGGACAGGGTCAATCAGCCCCAGCATTTT.

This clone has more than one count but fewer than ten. This chain's CDR3 is CAWALGLQNTEAFF. The CDR3 region has the DNA TGTGCCTGGGCTTTGGGACTCCAGAACACTGAAGCTTTCTTT. The chain recombines TRBV30 with TRBJ1-1; D is perhaps TRBD1 (5 bases). CDR1 is GTSNPN and CDR2 is SVGIG in the germline V gene (reference sequence). V was cut by 5 bases and J by 1 base, with 14 bases left in between. The CDR3 spans 14 residues.

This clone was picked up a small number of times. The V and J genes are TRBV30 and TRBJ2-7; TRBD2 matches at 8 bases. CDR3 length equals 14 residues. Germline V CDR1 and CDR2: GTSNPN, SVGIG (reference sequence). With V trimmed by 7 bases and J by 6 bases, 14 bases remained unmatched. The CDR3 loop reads CAFNLAGGPLEQYF. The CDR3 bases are TGTGCCTTTAACCTCGCGGGAGGCCCCCTCGAGCAGTACTTC. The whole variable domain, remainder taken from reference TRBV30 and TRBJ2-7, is SQTIHQWPATLVQPVGSPLSLECTVEGTSNPNLYWYRQAAGRGLQLLFYSVGIGQISSEVPQNLSASRPQDRQFILSSKKLLLSDSGFYLCAFNLAGGPLEQYFGPGTRLTVT.

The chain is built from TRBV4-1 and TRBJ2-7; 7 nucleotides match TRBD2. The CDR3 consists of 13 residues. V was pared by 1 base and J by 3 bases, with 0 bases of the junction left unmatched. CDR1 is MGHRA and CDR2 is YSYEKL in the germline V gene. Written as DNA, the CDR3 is TGCGCCAGCAGCCAAGGGACTAGCTACGAGCAGTACTTC. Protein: CASSQGTSYEQYF.

CDR3 sequence (DNA): TGTGCCAGCAGCCAAGGTGGACTAGCGGGAGCAGAGACCCAGTACTTC. This gives the protein CASSQGGLAGAETQYF. The rearrangement joins TRBV4-2 to TRBJ2-5; 13 bases map to TRBD2. CDR3 length equals 16 residues. Germline CDR1 reads LGHNA; CDR2 reads YNFKEQ. V shed 1 base, J shed 4 bases, and the junction held 3 bases outside the gene matches.

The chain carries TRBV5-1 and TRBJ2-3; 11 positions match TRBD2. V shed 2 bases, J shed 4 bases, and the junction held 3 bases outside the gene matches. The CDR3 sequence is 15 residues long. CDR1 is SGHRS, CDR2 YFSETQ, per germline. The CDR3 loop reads CASSLLAGEADTQYF. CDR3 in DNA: TGCGCCAGCAGCTTACTAGCGGGAGAGGCAGATACGCAGTATTTT.

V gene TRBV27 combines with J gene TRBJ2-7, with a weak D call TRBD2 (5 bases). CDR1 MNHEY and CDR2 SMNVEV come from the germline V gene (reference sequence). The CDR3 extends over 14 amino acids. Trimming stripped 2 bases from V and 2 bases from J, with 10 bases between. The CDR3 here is CASSLRRLAYEQYF. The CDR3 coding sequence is TGTGCCAGCAGTTTACGGAGGCTCGCCTACGAGCAGTACTTC.

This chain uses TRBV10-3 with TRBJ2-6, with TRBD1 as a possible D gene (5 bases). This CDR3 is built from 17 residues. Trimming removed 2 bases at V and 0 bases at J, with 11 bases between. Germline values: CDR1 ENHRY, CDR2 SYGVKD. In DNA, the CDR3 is TGTGCCATCAGTGAGGGGGCGGTTGGCTCTGGGGCCAACGTCCTGACTTTC. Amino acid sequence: CAISEGAVGSGANVLTF.

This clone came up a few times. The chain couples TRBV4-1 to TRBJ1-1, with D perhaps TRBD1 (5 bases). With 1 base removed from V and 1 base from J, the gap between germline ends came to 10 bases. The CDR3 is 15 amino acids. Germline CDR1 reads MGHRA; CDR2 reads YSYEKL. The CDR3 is CASSQVVRGNTEAFF. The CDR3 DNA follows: TGCGCCAGCAGCCAAGTGGTAAGGGGGAACACTGAAGCTTTCTTT.

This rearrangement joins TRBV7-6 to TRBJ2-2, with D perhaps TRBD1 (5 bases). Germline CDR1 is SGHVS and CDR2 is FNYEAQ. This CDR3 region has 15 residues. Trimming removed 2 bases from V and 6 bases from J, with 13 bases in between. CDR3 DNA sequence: TGTGCCAGCAGCTTATGGCAGGGCGAGGCCGGGGAGCTGTTTTTT. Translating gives CASSLWQGEAGELFF.

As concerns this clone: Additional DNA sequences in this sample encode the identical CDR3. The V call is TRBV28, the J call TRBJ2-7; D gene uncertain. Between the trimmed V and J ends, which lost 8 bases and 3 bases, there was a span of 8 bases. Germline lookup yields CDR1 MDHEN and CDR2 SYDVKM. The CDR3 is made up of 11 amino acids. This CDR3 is CASSSIYEQYF. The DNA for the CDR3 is TGTGCCAGCTCTAGTATCTACGAGCAGTACTTC.

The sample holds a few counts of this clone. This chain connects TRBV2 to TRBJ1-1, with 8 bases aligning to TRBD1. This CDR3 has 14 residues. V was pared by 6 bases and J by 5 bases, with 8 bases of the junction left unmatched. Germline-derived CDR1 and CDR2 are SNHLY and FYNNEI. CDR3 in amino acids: CASSQEQGVTEAFF. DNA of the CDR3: TGTGCCAGCAGCCAGGAACAGGGGGTTACTGAAGCTTTCTTT.

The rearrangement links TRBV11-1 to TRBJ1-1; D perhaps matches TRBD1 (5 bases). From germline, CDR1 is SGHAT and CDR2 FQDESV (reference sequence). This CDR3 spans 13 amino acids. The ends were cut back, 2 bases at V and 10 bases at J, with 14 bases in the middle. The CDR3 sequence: CASSLISGGRAFF. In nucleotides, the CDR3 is TGTGCCAGCAGCTTAATCTCCGGGGGGAGAGCTTTCTTT.

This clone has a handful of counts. This CDR3 reads CASSLGVVNYGYTF. CDR3 bases: TGTGCCAGCAGCTTAGGTGTAGTGAACTATGGCTACACCTTC. The V gene is TRBV7-2, the J gene TRBJ1-2; no firm D call. V lost 1 base, J lost 2 bases, and 8 bases lay in between. Germline values: CDR1 SGHTA, CDR2 FQGNSA. The CDR3 spans 14 residues.

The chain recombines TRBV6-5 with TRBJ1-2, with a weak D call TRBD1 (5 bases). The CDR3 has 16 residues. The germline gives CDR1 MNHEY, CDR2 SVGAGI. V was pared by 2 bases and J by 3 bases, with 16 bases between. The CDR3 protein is CASSYQAGGVDYGYTF. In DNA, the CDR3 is TGTGCCAGCAGTTACCAAGCCGGGGGGGTTGACTATGGCTACACCTTC.

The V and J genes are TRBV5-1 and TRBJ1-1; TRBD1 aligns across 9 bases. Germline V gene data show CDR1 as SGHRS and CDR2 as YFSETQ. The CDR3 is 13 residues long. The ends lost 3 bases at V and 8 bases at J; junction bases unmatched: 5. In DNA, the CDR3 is TGCGCCAGCAGCTCGGGACAGGGAAGGGAAGCTTTCTTT. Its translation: CASSSGQGREAFF.